A selection of T cell receptor beta chains follows, all from one sample in a study of cytomegalovirus exposure and HLA in healthy donors. Only in-frame clones appear in the TCRdb table, and some are missing; sequencing was by immunoSEQ multiplex PCR. The sample carries roughly 120,000 clones, around 89% recorded once. Sequencing input: PBMCs. Receptors were obtained from a woman aged 18 to 35 in good health and CMV-seropositive. CDR3s include the opening cysteine and the closing phenylalanine or tryptophan. Each record gives: CDR3 DNA, CDR3 protein, D gene, clone size, J gene, V gene. The D gene is left open where the match is weak. The size of a clone is reported for some rows only, either as once, few or many, or as a class for expanded clones.

cdr3_nt: TGTGCCAGCAGCTCCCAGGGGGCGAGTGAAAAACTGTTTTTT
cdr3_aa: CASSSQGASEKLFF
d_call: TRBD1
clone_size: NA
j_call: TRBJ1-4
v_call: TRBV7-9

cdr3_nt: TGTGCCAGTAGTCTCAGACAGGGCCAGCAGGGCACTGAAGCTTTCTTT
cdr3_aa: CASSLRQGQQGTEAFF
d_call: TRBD1
clone_size: NA
j_call: TRBJ1-1
v_call: TRBV19

cdr3_nt: TGTGCCAGCAGCTTACTAGCGGGAAGTGAGGAGACCCAGTACTTC
cdr3_aa: CASSLLAGSEETQYF
d_call: TRBD2
clone_size: NA
j_call: TRBJ2-5
v_call: TRBV7-2

cdr3_nt: TGTGCCAGCAGTGAGATACAGACCGAAAAACTGTTTTTT
cdr3_aa: CASSEIQTEKLFF
d_call: NA
clone_size: NA
j_call: TRBJ1-4
v_call: TRBV25-1

cdr3_nt: TGTGCCAGCAGCCAAGGGTTAGCGGGAGCAGCTGATGAGCAGTTCTTC
cdr3_aa: CASSQGLAGAADEQFF
d_call: TRBD2
clone_size: NA
j_call: TRBJ2-1
v_call: TRBV5-4

cdr3_nt: TGTGCCAGCATCAATCAGCGGGAGGCCAAGAAGCAGTACTTC
cdr3_aa: CASINQREAKKQYF
d_call: TRBD2
clone_size: NA
j_call: TRBJ2-7
v_call: TRBV28

cdr3_nt: TGTGCCAGCAGCTTAAGCGGGAGTGAGCAGTTCTTC
cdr3_aa: CASSLSGSEQFF
d_call: TRBD2
clone_size: NA
j_call: TRBJ2-1
v_call: TRBV9

cdr3_nt: TGTGCCAGCAGCTTCGGTGGTCCGACCTACGAGCAGTACTTC
cdr3_aa: CASSFGGPTYEQYF
d_call: NA
clone_size: NA
j_call: TRBJ2-7
v_call: TRBV11-2

cdr3_nt: TGTGCCAGCCGGGACAGCTGGAACACCGGGGAGCTGTTTTTT
cdr3_aa: CASRDSWNTGELFF
d_call: TRBD1
clone_size: once
j_call: TRBJ2-2
v_call: TRBV25-1

cdr3_nt: TGCGCCAGCAATGGCGGGAGGACGTACAATGAGCAGTTCTTC
cdr3_aa: CASNGGRTYNEQFF
d_call: TRBD2
clone_size: once
j_call: TRBJ2-1
v_call: TRBV5-1

cdr3_nt: TGTGCCAGCAGCCCTACAGGGACGGAGACCCAGTACTTC
cdr3_aa: CASSPTGTETQYF
d_call: NA
clone_size: NA
j_call: TRBJ2-5
v_call: TRBV7-3

cdr3_nt: TGTGCCAGCGGGGGGGCCCTGGAGTCTACGCAGTATTTT
cdr3_aa: CASGGALESTQYF
d_call: NA
clone_size: NA
j_call: TRBJ2-3
v_call: TRBV7-3

cdr3_nt: TGCGCCAGCAGCCTAACAGGGGCTCCTGAAGCTTTCTTT
cdr3_aa: CASSLTGAPEAFF
d_call: TRBD1
clone_size: NA
j_call: TRBJ1-1
v_call: TRBV5-1

cdr3_nt: TGTGCCAGCACGAAGGGGAGGGACACTGAAGCTTTCTTT
cdr3_aa: CASTKGRDTEAFF
d_call: NA
clone_size: NA
j_call: TRBJ1-1
v_call: TRBV2

cdr3_nt: TGTGCCAGCAGTTACTCGGGACAGGGAAGTTCACCCCTCCACTTT
cdr3_aa: CASSYSGQGSSPLHF
d_call: TRBD1
clone_size: few
j_call: TRBJ1-6
v_call: TRBV6-5

cdr3_nt: TGTGCCAGCAGCTCCCAGACTAGCGGGGGGTTCGATGAGCAGTTCTTC
cdr3_aa: CASSSQTSGGFDEQFF
d_call: TRBD2
clone_size: NA
j_call: TRBJ2-1
v_call: TRBV7-9

cdr3_nt: TGTGCCAGCTCACCCGACAGGAACTATGGCTACACCTTC
cdr3_aa: CASSPDRNYGYTF
d_call: NA
clone_size: NA
j_call: TRBJ1-2
v_call: TRBV18

cdr3_nt: TGTGCCAGCAGCGTAGGGCAGGGGGCAGGGGAGCAGTACTTC
cdr3_aa: CASSVGQGAGEQYF
d_call: TRBD1
clone_size: NA
j_call: TRBJ2-7
v_call: TRBV9

cdr3_nt: TGTGCCAGCAGTGAAGAGGGGGCGCGGGACACTGAAGCTTTCTTT
cdr3_aa: CASSEEGARDTEAFF
d_call: TRBD1
clone_size: NA
j_call: TRBJ1-1
v_call: TRBV2

cdr3_nt: TGTGCCAGCAGCTTGAACCTGGGACTAGCGGGAGGAGAGACCCAGTACTTC
cdr3_aa: CASSLNLGLAGGETQYF
d_call: TRBD2
clone_size: NA
j_call: TRBJ2-5
v_call: TRBV5-6

cdr3_nt: TGTGCCCGCTTACAGGGGCGAGGCACTGAAGCTTTCTTT
cdr3_aa: CARLQGRGTEAFF
d_call: NA
clone_size: NA
j_call: TRBJ1-1
v_call: TRBV21-1

cdr3_nt: TGTGCCAGCAGTTTTGGGCCGACTAGCGGGACCTACGAGCAGTACTTC
cdr3_aa: CASSFGPTSGTYEQYF
d_call: TRBD2
clone_size: NA
j_call: TRBJ2-7
v_call: TRBV28

cdr3_nt: TGTGCCAGCTCACCCCAGGGGGCTGAAGCTTTCTTT
cdr3_aa: CASSPQGAEAFF
d_call: TRBD1
clone_size: NA
j_call: TRBJ1-1
v_call: TRBV18

cdr3_nt: TGTGCCAGCAGCTTAACGAGCTCCTATAATTCACCCCTCCACTTT
cdr3_aa: CASSLTSSYNSPLHF
d_call: NA
clone_size: NA
j_call: TRBJ1-6
v_call: TRBV7-8

cdr3_nt: TGTGCCAGCAGCTTGTTGACTAGCGGGAGAGGAGGGGAGCTGTTTTTT
cdr3_aa: CASSLLTSGRGGELFF
d_call: TRBD2
clone_size: once
j_call: TRBJ2-2
v_call: TRBV5-4

cdr3_nt: TGTGCCAGCAGTCACCGGGACAGCCTGAACTACGAGCAGTACTTC
cdr3_aa: CASSHRDSLNYEQYF
d_call: TRBD1
clone_size: once
j_call: TRBJ2-7
v_call: TRBV6-1

cdr3_nt: TGCGCCAGCAGCCAAGAAGCAGGGAGGTACACTGAAGCTTTCTTT
cdr3_aa: CASSQEAGRYTEAFF
d_call: NA
clone_size: NA
j_call: TRBJ1-1
v_call: TRBV4-3

cdr3_nt: TGTGCCAGCAGTTCCGGGAAGAACACTGAAGCTTTCTTT
cdr3_aa: CASSSGKNTEAFF
d_call: NA
clone_size: NA
j_call: TRBJ1-1
v_call: TRBV27

cdr3_nt: TGCGCCAGCAGCTTGGGCGTCCAGCAGTTCTTC
cdr3_aa: CASSLGVQQFF
d_call: NA
clone_size: NA
j_call: TRBJ2-1
v_call: TRBV5-1

cdr3_nt: TGTGCCAGCAGCCTCCGGACTAGCGGGGGGGCGACAGATACGCAGTATTTT
cdr3_aa: CASSLRTSGGATDTQYF
d_call: TRBD2
clone_size: NA
j_call: TRBJ2-3
v_call: TRBV11-2

cdr3_nt: TGTGCCAGCAGCGTAGCTCTCAGGGAGGGGGACAACACTGAAGCTTTCTTT
cdr3_aa: CASSVALREGDNTEAFF
d_call: NA
clone_size: NA
j_call: TRBJ1-1
v_call: TRBV9

cdr3_nt: TGTGCCAGCAGCTTTGTGGGACAGCCTAGCACAGATACGCAGTATTTT
cdr3_aa: CASSFVGQPSTDTQYF
d_call: TRBD1
clone_size: NA
j_call: TRBJ2-3
v_call: TRBV7-6

cdr3_nt: TGTGCCAGCAGTGATGGGGGAGCCGGGACTAGAGGCAATGAGCAGTTCTTC
cdr3_aa: CASSDGGAGTRGNEQFF
d_call: TRBD2
clone_size: NA
j_call: TRBJ2-1
v_call: TRBV2

cdr3_nt: TGTGCCAGCAGCTTAGCCGGCGGGAAGGCAAATGGCTACACCTTC
cdr3_aa: CASSLAGGKANGYTF
d_call: NA
clone_size: once
j_call: TRBJ1-2
v_call: TRBV7-9